What follows is one T cell receptor beta chain and its context. Original processing notes: Amplification of reference gene primers was used by the study to estimate nucleated cell counts. Clones were read by immunoSEQ multiplex PCR, and TCRdb kept only the in-frame ones, dropping some. The D gene and trimming were derived from the DNA, and the V and J assignments and clone size from that table. The sample holds over 200,000 clones; 70% to 90% are singletons and the top ten take roughly 10%. The record originates from a study of blood T cell repertoires in COVID-19. Study-level information: From the United States, Italy and Spain came samples of acute and convalescent COVID-19.

In germline, CDR1 is SGHRS, CDR2 YFSETQ. V was pared by 4 bases and J by 1 base, with 2 bases of the junction left unmatched. This CDR3 contains 14 residues. Sequencing was done on a sample of PBMCs or T cells enriched from blood (not recorded which). The rearrangement joins TRBV5-1 to TRBJ1-1; 9 nucleotides line up with TRBD1. This receptor was taken from a man younger than 45 who had recovered from COVID-19. This CDR3 reads CASSPGQGNTEAFF. CDR3 coding DNA: TGCGCCAGCAGCCCGGGACAGGGGAACACTGAAGCTTTCTTT.